A single sample is the source of the 14 T cell receptor beta chains below, sequenced in a study of CD8 T cells in Susac syndrome. Roughly 0.45 to 1 ug RNA was reverse transcribed with random hexamers. TCRdb re-called the immunoSEQ multiplex PCR reads through MiXCR, storing one row per CDR3 protein. The repertoire includes about 130,000 distinct CDR3 sequences, about 95% of them detected once, and roughly 0.17% sits in the top ten. Sequenced: CD8+ T cells from PBMCs. Source of these receptors: a human donor with Susac syndrome.

This chain joins TRBV5-6 and TRBJ2-1; a possible D gene is TRBD2 (5 bases). The germline CDR1 and CDR2 sequences are SGHDT and YYEEEE. The CDR3 spans 13 residues. Trimming took off 4 bases at V and 10 bases at J, with 15 bases between the two ends. The CDR3 loop is CASSLTSSPEQFF. The CDR3 DNA sequence: TGTGCCAGCAGCCTGACCTCTAGCCCCGAGCAGTTCTTC.

The rearrangement joins TRBV6-4 to TRBJ2-2; unclear D gene. V gave up 2 bases and J gave up 3 bases, with 4 bases separating them. The germline gives CDR1 MRHNA, CDR2 SNTAGT. This CDR3 is built from 13 residues. As DNA, the CDR3 is TGTGCCAGCAGTGACAAGGACACCGGGGAGCTGTTTTTT. Translating it yields CASSDKDTGELFF.

The rearrangement joins TRBV28 to TRBJ2-2; TRBD2 might be the D (5 bases). This CDR3 has 15 residues. CDR1 and CDR2 from the germline V gene are MDHEN and SYDVKM. Trimming took 8 bases from V and 1 from J, leaving 14 bases between them. CDR3 sequence (DNA): TGTGCCAGCCGAGCTAGCAGAGGGAACACCGGGGAGCTGTTTTTT. The encoded protein is CASRASRGNTGELFF.

The rearrangement joins TRBV7-9 to TRBJ2-6, with unresolved D. The germline CDR1 and CDR2 sequences are SEHNR and FQNEAQ (reference sequence). The CDR3 length is 15 residues. Trimming stripped 5 bases from V and 3 bases from J, with 11 bases between. CDR3 coding DNA: TGTGCCAGCAGCCCTCCAACTGGTGGGGCCAACGTCCTGACTTTC. It translates to CASSPPTGGANVLTF.

The chain combines TRBV12-3 or TRBV12-4 with TRBJ1-5, with D unclear. The CDR3 totals 15 residues. V was cut by 1 base and J by 6 bases, with 13 bases left in between. The CDR3 reads CASSLEPGVGQPQHF. In DNA form, the CDR3 reads TGTGCCAGCAGTTTAGAACCCGGGGTCGGTCAGCCCCAGCATTTT.

The chain couples TRBV6-2 or TRBV6-3 to TRBJ1-1; D gene unclear. The germline CDR1 and CDR2 sequences are MNHEY and SVGEGT. The ends were cut back, 10 bases at V and 0 bases at J, with 15 bases in the middle. The CDR3 is 14 residues long. The CDR3 DNA reads as TGTGCCACTCCACCCGGACCAGTGAACACTGAAGCTTTCTTT. Translated, it gives CATPPGPVNTEAFF.

The chain joins TRBV4-1 to TRBJ2-4; D is unclear. Trimming pared 0 bases from V and 1 base from J, leaving 7 bases between. The germline gives CDR1 MGHRA, CDR2 YSYEKL. The CDR3 runs to 15 residues. CDR3 DNA: TGCGCCAGCAGCCAAGACTATGGGGCCAAAAACATTCAGTACTTC. Amino acid sequence: CASSQDYGAKNIQYF.

This clonotype was seen just once. J is TRBJ1-2 and V is TRBV27, with 8 bases lining up with TRBD1. Germline assignment: CDR1 MNHEY and CDR2 SMNVEV (reference sequence). The CDR3 is 13 residues long. V dropped 5 bases and J dropped 4; count of bases not matched to a gene: 3. This chain's CDR3 is CASSIGTGYGYTF. DNA of the CDR3: TGTGCCAGCAGTATCGGGACAGGCTATGGCTACACCTTC.

This clonotype was detected only once. The genes are TRBV27 and TRBJ2-1; possibly TRBD2 for D (6 bases). The germline CDR1 and CDR2 sequences are MNHEY and SMNVEV (reference sequence). The V end lost 7 bases, the J end lost 3 bases, and 16 bases lay between the germline ends. This CDR3 is 15 amino acids long. The CDR3 DNA reads TGTGCCAGCACCGTAGGGGCGGGACTCTACAATGAGCAGTTCTTC. The encoded protein is CASTVGAGLYNEQFF.

The chain employs TRBV11-2 and TRBJ2-1; the D is unclear. The CDR3 loop spans 16 amino acids. Trimming removed 2 bases at V and 6 bases at J, with 17 bases between. From germline, CDR1 is SGHAT and CDR2 FQNNGV. The CDR3 here is CASSLHAYRSPNEQFF. For the CDR3, the DNA is TGTGCCAGCAGCTTACATGCCTACCGGTCCCCCAATGAGCAGTTCTTC.

This chain connects TRBV9 to TRBJ1-1; tentative D call: TRBD1 (6 bases). V was pared by 4 bases and J by 10 bases, with 17 bases between. The CDR3 spans 13 residues. Germline lookup yields CDR1 SGDLS and CDR2 YYNGEE. The CDR3 coding sequence is TGTGCCAGCAGCTCCACAGGGAATGTGATAGCTTTCTTT. The encoded protein is CASSSTGNVIAFF.

V is TRBV5-1 and J is TRBJ2-2, with D maybe TRBD2 (5 bases). The V gene's germline CDR1 is SGHRS and CDR2 YFSETQ. The CDR3 is 14 amino acids. Trimming took 7 bases from V and 6 from J, leaving 16 bases between them. DNA of the CDR3: TGCGCCAGCCGCCCCCGCGAGGAGGCCGGGGAGCTGTTTTTT. This translates into CASRPREEAGELFF.

The V and J genes are TRBV7-8 and TRBJ2-6; D unclear. Trimming cost V 3 bases and J 2 bases, with 8 bases left between them. The CDR3 contains 15 residues. CDR1 SGHVS and CDR2 FQNEAQ come from the germline V gene. CDR3 protein: CASSFPLAGANVLTF. CDR3 DNA: TGTGCCAGCAGCTTCCCTCTCGCTGGGGCCAACGTCCTGACTTTC. Drawing the rest from reference TRBV7-8 and TRBJ2-6, the complete variable domain is GAGVSQSPRYKVAKRGQDVALRCDPISGHVSLFWYQQALGQGPEFLTYFQNEAQLDKSGLPSDRFFAERPEGSVSTLKIQRTQQEDSAVYLCASSFPLAGANVLTFGAGSRLTVL.

V is TRBV20-1 and J is TRBJ2-7; D gene unclear. The V end lost 0 bases, the J end lost 3 bases, and 15 bases lay between the germline ends. The CDR3 runs 15 residues. Germline V gene data show CDR1 as DFQATT and CDR2 as SNEGSKA (reference sequence). The CDR3 loop reads CSARDNGRTDYEQYF. CDR3 sequence (DNA): TGCAGTGCTAGAGATAACGGCAGGACCGACTACGAGCAGTACTTC.